Listed below are T cell receptor beta chains from one sample, sequenced in a study of control samples from healthy donors and cancer patients. Generated by immunoSEQ multiplex PCR, the TCRdb table keeps only in-frame clones and is missing some. The data hold over 85,000 clones, with over 90% observed a single time. Sequencing input: blood. The receptor set was obtained from a woman younger than 45 in good health. Each CDR3 is given with its conserved first and last residue.

>16|TRBV3-1/TRBV3-2|TRBJ2-3
CASSQDGLFSTDTQYF
>16|TRBV7-6|TRBJ2-3
CASSFRQGRGTDTQYF
>13|TRBV7-9|TRBJ1-3
CASSLPIGNTIYF
>16|TRBV7-9|TRBJ1-2
CASSLGFRGQGHGYTF
>13|TRBV19|TRBJ1-5
CASSIPGRQPQHF
>16|TRBV3-1/TRBV3-2|TRBJ1-2
CASSQDTKQPYYGYTF
>11|TRBV11-2|TRBJ2-1
CASSRDRGQFF
>16|TRBV5-1|TRBJ1-1
CASSLPSGGWVTEAFF
>14|TRBV7-9|TRBJ2-3
CASSLGASPDTQYF
>15|TRBV5-1|TRBJ1-3
CASSMGQGWGNTIYF
>18|TRBV27|TRBJ1-6
CASSRGGARGSYNSPLHF
>17|TRBV18|TRBJ2-2
CASSPLKDSLNTGELFF
>16|TRBV28|TRBJ1-5
CASSPTGGPVNQPQHF
>21|TRBV21-1|TRBJ2-2
CASSKPPTGLAGGTNTGELFF
>12|TRBV7-9|TRBJ1-2
CASSLPGPGYTF
>15|TRBV23-1|TRBJ1-2
CASSQSWGEDYGYTF
>15|TRBV7-6|TRBJ2-7
CASSPGGGGSYEQYF
>16|TRBV6-5|TRBJ2-1
CASSYSMTGVGNEQFF
>15|TRBV6-5|TRBJ2-2
CASSQPASNTGELFF
>16|TRBV19|TRBJ2-2
CASSIEAGGNTGELFF
>15|TRBV7-2|TRBJ2-5
CASSFSQDLQETQYF
>15|TRBV18|TRBJ1-1
CASSQGQGGYTEAFF
>18|TRBV4-1|TRBJ2-5
CASSQVLSLAGRQETQYF
>17|TRBV7-8|TRBJ2-4
CASSLAPRRGPQNIQYF
>16|TRBV10-1|TRBJ2-1
CASSESWAPSYNEQFF
>14|TRBV10-1|TRBJ2-1
CASSVRRGEEEQFF
>16|TRBV10-3|TRBJ1-1
CAIGDRDRTLNSEAFF
>12|TRBV28|TRBJ1-6
CASRGRDSPLHF
>18|TRBV6-1|TRBJ1-4
CASSATGTGGGVNEKLFF
>13|TRBV5-6|TRBJ1-1
CASSLGPNTEAFF